The 28 T cell receptor beta chains reported below all come from one sample, sequenced in a study of blood T cell repertoires in COVID-19. Profiled with immunoSEQ multiplex PCR; TCRdb holds only in-frame clones, not every one. This repertoire shows 250,000 to 300,000 clones, more than 85% found once; its top ten account for about 3.5%. The sequencing input was peripheral blood. Every receptor here comes from a man aged 18-30 years with active or convalescent COVID-19.

This clone was seen once. V gene TRBV3-1 (or the pseudogene TRBV3-2) combines with J gene TRBJ1-2, with D hard to call. The CDR3 runs to 14 residues. The germline CDR1 and CDR2 sequences are LGHDT and YNNKEL (reference sequence). V was trimmed by 4 bases and J by 8 bases, leaving 17 bases between them. CDR3 sequence (DNA): TGTGCCAGCAGCCCCTACGGGGAAGTAAGCGGCTACACCTTC. The encoded protein is CASSPYGEVSGYTF.

The chain employs TRBV28 and TRBJ2-3; 11 nucleotides align to TRBD2. J lost 0 bases, V lost 6 bases, and 2 bases had no gene match. Germline lookup yields CDR1 MDHEN and CDR2 SYDVKM. The CDR3 runs to 15 residues. CDR3 region: CASSRTSGSTDTQYF. The CDR3 nucleotides read TGTGCCAGCAGCCGGACTAGCGGGAGCACAGATACGCAGTATTTT.

The chain couples TRBV6-5 to TRBJ1-6; 7 positions match TRBD1. The V segment lost 1 base and the J segment 5 bases; nucleotides outside the gene matches: 5. CDR3 length: 16 amino acids. CDR1 MNHEY and CDR2 SVGAGI come from the germline V gene. The CDR3 spells CASSYWAQGDNSPLHF. In DNA form, the CDR3 reads TGTGCCAGCAGTTACTGGGCGCAGGGGGATAATTCACCCCTCCACTTT.

The chain has TRBV20-1 and TRBJ1-2; no clear D gene. Germline V CDR1 and CDR2: DFQATT, SNEGSKA (reference sequence). Deletions cut 3 bases from V and 5 bases from J, with 13 bases between. The CDR3 has 13 amino acids. In DNA form, the CDR3 reads TGCAGTGCTAGTAAAGTCAGAGGATATGGCTACACCTTC. It yields the protein CSASKVRGYGYTF.

The V call is TRBV7-5, the J call TRBJ2-7; the D call in the table, TRBD2, was not verified against the DNA. TRBV7-5 is listed as a pseudogene. The CDR3 loop spans 13 amino acids. The CDR3 loop reads CARRRDSRLEQYF. The CDR3 DNA reads TGTGCCAGAAGGCGGGATTCCCGGCTCGAGCAGTACTTC.

For the CDR3, the DNA is TGTGCCAGTAGTATGTTAGGGGAAGCTGGAAACACCATATATTTT. Protein sequence: CASSMLGEAGNTIYF. This chain joins TRBV19 and TRBJ1-3, with TRBD1 as a possible D gene (5 bases). The germline V and J ends were trimmed by 3 bases and 2 bases, with 11 bases remaining between them. Germline CDR1 and CDR2: LNHDA and SQIVND (reference sequence). This CDR3 spans 15 amino acids.

In this sample, this clone turned up a few times. The rearrangement joins TRBV19 to TRBJ2-5, with 7 bases matching TRBD1. J gave up 3 bases and V 5 bases, and 3 bases lay outside the gene matches. CDR1 and CDR2 from the germline V gene are LNHDA and SQIVND (reference sequence). The CDR3 sequence is 13 residues long. In DNA, the CDR3 is TGTGCCAGTAGTCTTGGGACAGAAGAGACCCAGTACTTC. Translating gives CASSLGTEETQYF.

V usage is TRBV5-1 and J usage is TRBJ1-2; 9 bases match TRBD1. From germline, CDR1 is SGHRS and CDR2 YFSETQ. V dropped 4 bases and J dropped 7; count of bases not matched to a gene: 8. The CDR3 totals 14 residues. CDR3 bases: TGCGCCAGCAGCGCGACAGGGGGGTTTGGTGGCTACACCTTC. It codes for CASSATGGFGGYTF.

This clone was detected a few times. The CDR3 is CASSQVEGADYGYTF. CDR3 DNA: TGTGCCAGCAGCCAAGTGGAGGGTGCGGACTATGGCTACACCTTC. V usage is TRBV4-2 and J usage is TRBJ1-2, with D unresolved. CDR1 is LGHNA, CDR2 YNFKEQ, per germline. Trimming removed 1 base at V and 3 bases at J, with 12 bases between. CDR3 length equals 15 residues.

The rearrangement links TRBV2 to TRBJ1-2, with 7 bases aligning to TRBD1. Unmatched junction bases numbered 6, after V lost 1 base and J lost 4 bases. Germline loops: CDR1 SNHLY, CDR2 FYNNEI. This CDR3 is 15 amino acids long. The CDR3 DNA reads TGTGCCAGCAGTGAAGGGGCAGGGGGTGTCTATGGCTACACCTTC. Translated: CASSEGAGGVYGYTF.

J is TRBJ2-2 and V is TRBV6-5; 8 bases fit TRBD2. Germline CDR1 reads MNHEY; CDR2 reads SVGAGI. The CDR3 is 14 residues long. Trimming at V came to 7 bases and at J to 1 base, leaving 2 bases not matched to a gene. CDR3 in amino acids: CASKSGGNTGELFF. The CDR3 region has the DNA TGTGCCAGCAAAAGCGGGGGGAACACCGGGGAGCTGTTTTTT.

The chain recombines TRBV28 with TRBJ2-3; 11 positions agree with TRBD2. The V and J ends lost 4 bases and 0 bases, in that order; junction bases with no gene match: 6. CDR1 and CDR2 from the germline V gene are MDHEN and SYDVKM. The CDR3 has 17 residues. The CDR3 nucleotides are TGTGCCAGCAGTTCCCCCCTAGCGGGGGGCAGCACAGATACGCAGTATTTT. Its protein product is CASSSPLAGGSTDTQYF.

This chain links TRBV3-1 (or the pseudogene TRBV3-2) with TRBJ1-1, with a tentative D call TRBD1 (5 bases). In germline, CDR1 is LGHDT, CDR2 YNNKEL (reference sequence). With 5 bases removed from V and 2 bases from J, the gap between germline ends came to 12 bases. The CDR3 has 14 residues. CDR3 DNA: TGTGCCAGCAGCAGCCGGGGGGGAAACACTGAAGCTTTCTTT. Translated: CASSSRGGNTEAFF.

This sequence joins TRBV13 and TRBJ2-7; 8 bases agree with TRBD1. CDR1 and CDR2 (germline): PRHDT, FYEKMQ (reference sequence). The CDR3 has 14 residues. V lost 4 bases and J lost 3; bases outside the gene matches: 5. CDR3 DNA sequence: TGTGCCAGCAGCTCCTCCGGACAGGGCTACGAGCAGTACTTC. Its protein product is CASSSSGQGYEQYF. The full variable domain, rest sourced from reference TRBV13 and TRBJ2-7, is AAGVIQSPRHLIKEKRETATLKCYPIPRHDTVYWYQQGPGQDPQFLISFYEKMQSDKGSIPDRFSAQQFSDYHSELNMSSLELGDSALYFCASSSSGQGYEQYFGPGTRLTVT.

The rearrangement links TRBV3-1 (or the pseudogene TRBV3-2) to TRBJ1-5; 8 nucleotides align to TRBD1. The germline V gene encodes CDR1 LGHDT and CDR2 YNNKEL (reference sequence). V lost 4 bases to trimming and J lost 0 bases; unmatched junction nucleotides: 11. This CDR3 has 18 residues. CDR3 in amino acids: CASSPSWTGRDSNQPQHF. CDR3 coding DNA: TGTGCCAGCAGCCCTTCCTGGACAGGGAGGGATAGCAATCAGCCCCAGCATTTT.

The chain joins TRBV28 to TRBJ1-5; TRBD1 might be the D (5 bases). The CDR3 consists of 14 residues. V lost 6 bases and J 4 bases, leaving 13 bases between the germline ends. Germline values: CDR1 MDHEN, CDR2 SYDVKM. The CDR3, as DNA: TGTGCCAGCAGCTTACCCCAGGGAAATCAGCCCCAGCATTTT. Translating gives CASSLPQGNQPQHF.

The rearrangement links TRBV3-1 (or the pseudogene TRBV3-2) to TRBJ1-2; 11 nucleotides match TRBD1. V trimming: 4 bases; J trimming: 7 bases; junction bases outside the gene matches: 8. Germline V gives CDR1 LGHDT, CDR2 YNNKEL (reference sequence). The length of the CDR3 is 15 residues. The DNA of the CDR3 is TGTGCCAGCAGCCCACACGCGGACAGGGGGCCTGGCTACACCTTC. Amino acid sequence: CASSPHADRGPGYTF.

V and J are TRBV5-1 and TRBJ2-7, with a possible D match to TRBD2 (5 bases). Germline lookup yields CDR1 SGHRS and CDR2 YFSETQ. CDR3 length: 13 amino acids. Between the trimmed V and J ends, which lost 0 bases and 5 bases, there was a span of 9 bases. The CDR3 sequence: CASSLGSGDEQYF. The CDR3 coding sequence is TGCGCCAGCAGCTTGGGGAGCGGAGACGAGCAGTACTTC.

The chain uses TRBV2 and TRBJ1-5, with a tentative D call TRBD1 (5 bases). Germline V CDR1 and CDR2: SNHLY, FYNNEI. The V and J ends lost 1 base and 10 bases respectively, with 17 bases between them. The CDR3 is 15 amino acids. This chain's CDR3 is CASSEESGRDFPQHF. The CDR3 DNA follows: TGTGCCAGCAGTGAAGAGTCAGGCAGGGATTTTCCCCAGCATTTT.

This clone has just one count. At the DNA level, this CDR3 is encoded by other sequences in the same sample as well. DNA of the CDR3: TGTGCCAGCAGCCCCCGGGCGGGGGTTTCCTACGAGCAGTACTTC. It codes for CASSPRAGVSYEQYF. The rearrangement links TRBV5-4 to TRBJ2-7; 7 bases agree with TRBD2. V was pared by 4 bases and J by 1 base, with 8 bases of the junction left unmatched. CDR3 length equals 15 residues. Germline V gene data show CDR1 as SGHNT and CDR2 as YYREEE (reference sequence).

This clone was seen more than once but under ten times. The CDR3: CASSPDSGTAAYEQYF. DNA for the CDR3: TGTGCCAGCAGCCCCGACTCCGGGACAGCAGCCTACGAGCAGTACTTC. The V and J genes are TRBV27 and TRBJ2-7; TRBD1 matches 7 bases. In germline, CDR1 is MNHEY, CDR2 SMNVEV (reference sequence). This CDR3 has 16 amino acids. The junction had 13 bases not matched to a gene; V was cut back by 6 bases and J by 2 bases.

This rearrangement joins TRBV6-5 to TRBJ2-7; 7 nucleotides align to TRBD1. Germline CDR1 is MNHEY and CDR2 is SVGAGI. CDR3 size: 15 residues. The ends lost 6 bases at V and 2 bases at J; junction bases unmatched: 10. The CDR3 nucleotides are TGTGCCAGCAGCCAAAAAGGGGGCGGCCCCTACGAGCAGTACTTC. Translated, it gives CASSQKGGGPYEQYF.

The DNA of the CDR3 is TGTGCCAGCAGCCTAATAGCGGGGGAAGAGACCCAGTACTTC. Translating gives CASSLIAGEETQYF. The chain uses TRBV7-3 and TRBJ2-5, with TRBD2 identical over 9 bases. Per germline, CDR1 SGHTA and CDR2 FQGTGA. Trimming cost V 5 bases and J 3 bases; bases outside gene matches: 4. The CDR3 has 14 amino acids. The full variable domain, in which reference TRBV7-3 and TRBJ2-5 provide the parts outside the CDR3, is GAGVSQTPSNKVTEKGKYVELRCDPISGHTALYWYRQSLGQGPEFLIYFQGTGAADDSGLPNDRFFAVRPEGSVSTLKIQRTERGDSAVYLCASSLIAGEETQYFGPGTRLLVL.

The chain carries TRBV5-1 and TRBJ1-1, with TRBD1 as a possible D gene (5 bases). This CDR3 is built from 13 residues. The germline V gene encodes CDR1 SGHRS and CDR2 YFSETQ. V was cut by 2 bases and J by 1 base, with 6 bases left in between. CDR3 in DNA: TGCGCCAGCAGCTTTGACAGGAACACTGAAGCTTTCTTT. As protein: CASSFDRNTEAFF.

The V gene is TRBV6-5, the J gene TRBJ1-2; the D is unclear. CDR3 length: 12 amino acids. Germline CDR1 is MNHEY and CDR2 is SVGAGI. Trimming stripped 8 bases from V and 7 bases from J, with 14 bases between. The CDR3 here is CASGSRRGGYTF. For the CDR3, the DNA is TGTGCCAGCGGGAGTCGTAGAGGTGGCTACACCTTC.

This chain uses TRBV3-1 (or the pseudogene TRBV3-2) with TRBJ2-1; 10 bases are a match to TRBD2. The germline gives CDR1 LGHDT, CDR2 YNNKEL (reference sequence). The CDR3 has 16 residues. The V segment lost 6 bases and the J segment 4 bases; nucleotides outside the gene matches: 9. In nucleotides, the CDR3 is TGTGCCAGCAGTCCGATAGCGGGGGGCCTGTACAATGAGCAGTTCTTC. Protein: CASSPIAGGLYNEQFF.

The rearrangement joins TRBV7-3 to TRBJ2-7; 11 bases are a match to TRBD2. The junction had 9 bases not matched to a gene; V was cut back by 5 bases and J by 3 bases. There are 16 residues in the CDR3. The V gene's germline CDR1 is SGHTA and CDR2 FQGTGA. The CDR3 is CASSPVAGGPIYEQYF. In DNA, the CDR3 is TGTGCCAGCAGCCCTGTAGCGGGAGGGCCTATCTACGAGCAGTACTTC.

The chain links TRBV11-1 to TRBJ2-2; 8 nucleotides align to TRBD2. Germline V gives CDR1 SGHAT, CDR2 FQDESV (reference sequence). V shed 7 bases and J 8 bases; nucleotides not matched to a gene: 12. CDR3 length: 15 amino acids. The CDR3 nucleotides are TGTGCCAGCACCCCTAGCGGCGGGAGGTATGGGGAGCTGTTTTTT. Residues: CASTPSGGRYGELFF.